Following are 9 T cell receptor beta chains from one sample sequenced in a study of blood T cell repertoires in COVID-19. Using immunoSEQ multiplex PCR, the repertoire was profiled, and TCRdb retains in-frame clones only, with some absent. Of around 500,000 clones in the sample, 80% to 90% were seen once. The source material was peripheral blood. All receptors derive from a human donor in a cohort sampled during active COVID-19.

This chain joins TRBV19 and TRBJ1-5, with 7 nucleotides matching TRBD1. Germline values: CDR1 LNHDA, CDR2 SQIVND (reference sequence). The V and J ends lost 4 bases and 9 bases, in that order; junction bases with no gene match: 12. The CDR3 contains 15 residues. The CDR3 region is CASSTGQPPRRPQHF. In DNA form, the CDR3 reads TGTGCCAGTAGTACGGGACAGCCCCCTCGGCGGCCCCAGCATTTT.

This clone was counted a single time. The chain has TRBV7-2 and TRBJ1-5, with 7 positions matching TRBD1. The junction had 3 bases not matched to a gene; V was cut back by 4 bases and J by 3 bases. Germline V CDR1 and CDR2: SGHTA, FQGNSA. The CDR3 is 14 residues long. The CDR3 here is CASSSDRTNQPQHF. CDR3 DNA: TGTGCCAGCAGCTCGGACAGGACCAATCAGCCCCAGCATTTT.

The CDR3 DNA follows: TGTGCCAGCAGCCAGGCGGGGCTAGCGGGACATGAGCAGTTCTTC. This gives the protein CASSQAGLAGHEQFF. The chain carries TRBV7-2 and TRBJ2-1, with TRBD2 matching over 9 bases. CDR1 is SGHTA and CDR2 is FQGNSA in the germline V gene. The junction had 10 bases not matched to a gene; V was cut back by 5 bases and J by 8 bases. The CDR3 loop spans 15 amino acids. Filled out from reference TRBV7-2 and TRBJ2-1, the complete variable domain reads GAGVSQSPSNKVTEKGKDVELRCDPISGHTALYWYRQSLGQGLEFLIYFQGNSAPDKSGLPSDRFSAERTGGSVSTLTIQRTQQEDSAVYLCASSQAGLAGHEQFFGPGTRLTVL.

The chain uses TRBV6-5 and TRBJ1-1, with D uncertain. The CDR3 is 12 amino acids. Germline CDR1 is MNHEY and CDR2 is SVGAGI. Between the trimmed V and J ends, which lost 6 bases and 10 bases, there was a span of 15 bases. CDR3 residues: CASRPPSLAAFF. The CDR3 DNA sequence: TGTGCCAGCAGGCCTCCCTCCCTAGCAGCTTTCTTT.

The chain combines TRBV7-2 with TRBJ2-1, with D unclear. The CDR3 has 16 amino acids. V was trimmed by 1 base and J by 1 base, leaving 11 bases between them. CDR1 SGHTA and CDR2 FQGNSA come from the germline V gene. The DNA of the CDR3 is TGTGCCAGCAGCTTAGAGCCCGCATCATCCTACAATGAGCAGTTCTTC. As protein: CASSLEPASSYNEQFF.

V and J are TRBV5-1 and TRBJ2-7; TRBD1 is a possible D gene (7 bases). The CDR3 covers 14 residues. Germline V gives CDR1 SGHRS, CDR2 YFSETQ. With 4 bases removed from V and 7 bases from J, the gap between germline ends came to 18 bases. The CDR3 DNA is TGCGCCAGCAGCCTTAGACAGGGTCGGGAGGAGCAGTACTTC. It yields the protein CASSLRQGREEQYF.

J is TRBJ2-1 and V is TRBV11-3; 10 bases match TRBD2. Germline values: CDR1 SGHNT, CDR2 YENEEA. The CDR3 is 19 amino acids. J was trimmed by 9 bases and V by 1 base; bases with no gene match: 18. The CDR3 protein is CASSLVAGSSSGRPPEQFF. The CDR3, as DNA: TGTGCCAGCAGCTTAGTCGCCGGATCGTCTAGCGGGAGACCCCCTGAGCAGTTCTTC.

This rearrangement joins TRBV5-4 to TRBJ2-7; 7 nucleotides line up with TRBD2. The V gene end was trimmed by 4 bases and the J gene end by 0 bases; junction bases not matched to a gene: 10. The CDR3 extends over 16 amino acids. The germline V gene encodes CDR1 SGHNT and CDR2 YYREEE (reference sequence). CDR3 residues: CASSAGGGESSYEQYF. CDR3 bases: TGTGCCAGCAGCGCAGGTGGGGGGGAGAGCTCCTACGAGCAGTACTTC.

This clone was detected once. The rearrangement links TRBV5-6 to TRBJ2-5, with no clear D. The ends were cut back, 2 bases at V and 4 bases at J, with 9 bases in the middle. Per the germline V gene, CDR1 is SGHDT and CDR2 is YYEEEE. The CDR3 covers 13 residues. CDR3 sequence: CASSFQERETQYF. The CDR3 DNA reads TGTGCCAGCAGCTTCCAGGAACGAGAGACCCAGTACTTC.